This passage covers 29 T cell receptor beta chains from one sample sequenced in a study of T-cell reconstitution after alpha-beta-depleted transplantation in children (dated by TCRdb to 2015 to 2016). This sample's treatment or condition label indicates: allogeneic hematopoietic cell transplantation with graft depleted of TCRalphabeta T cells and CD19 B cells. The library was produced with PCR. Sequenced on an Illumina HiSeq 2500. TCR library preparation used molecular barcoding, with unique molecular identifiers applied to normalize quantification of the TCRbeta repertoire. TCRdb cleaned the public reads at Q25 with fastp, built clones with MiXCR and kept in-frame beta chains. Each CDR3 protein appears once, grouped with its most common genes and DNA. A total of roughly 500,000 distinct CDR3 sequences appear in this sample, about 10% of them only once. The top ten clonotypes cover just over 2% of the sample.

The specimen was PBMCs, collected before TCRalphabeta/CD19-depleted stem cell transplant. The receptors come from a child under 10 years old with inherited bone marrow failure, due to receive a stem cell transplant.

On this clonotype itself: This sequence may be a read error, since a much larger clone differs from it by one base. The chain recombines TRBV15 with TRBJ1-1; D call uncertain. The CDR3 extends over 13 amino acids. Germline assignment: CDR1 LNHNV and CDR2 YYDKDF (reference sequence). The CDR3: CATGSIKNTEAFF. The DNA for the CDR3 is TGTGCCACCGGCAGTATAAAGAACACTGAAGCTTTCTTT.

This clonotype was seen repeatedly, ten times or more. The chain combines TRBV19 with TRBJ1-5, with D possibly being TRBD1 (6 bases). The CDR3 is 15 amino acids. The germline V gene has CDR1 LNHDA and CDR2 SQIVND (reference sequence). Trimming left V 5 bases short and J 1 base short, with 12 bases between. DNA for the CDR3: TGTGCCAGTAGTGCAACCCAGGGGAGCAATCAGCCCCAGCATTTT. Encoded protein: CASSATQGSNQPQHF.

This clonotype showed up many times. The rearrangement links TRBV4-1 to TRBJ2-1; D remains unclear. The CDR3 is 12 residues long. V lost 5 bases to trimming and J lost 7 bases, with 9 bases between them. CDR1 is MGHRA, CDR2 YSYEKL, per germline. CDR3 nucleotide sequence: TGCGCCAGCAGCGGTTTACTAAATGAGCAGTTCTTC. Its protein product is CASSGLLNEQFF.

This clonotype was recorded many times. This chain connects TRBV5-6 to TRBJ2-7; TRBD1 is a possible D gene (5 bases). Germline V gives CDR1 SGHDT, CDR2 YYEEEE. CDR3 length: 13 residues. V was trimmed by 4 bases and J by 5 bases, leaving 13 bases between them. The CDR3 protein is CASSPPGINEQYF. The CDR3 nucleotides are TGTGCCAGCAGCCCCCCAGGGATCAACGAGCAGTACTTC. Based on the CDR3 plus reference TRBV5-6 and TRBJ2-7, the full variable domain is DAGVTQSPTHLIKTRGQQVTLRCSPKSGHDTVSWYQQALGQGPQFIFQYYEEEERQRGNFPDRFSGHQFPNYSSELNVNALLLGDSALYLCASSPPGINEQYFGPGTRLTVT.

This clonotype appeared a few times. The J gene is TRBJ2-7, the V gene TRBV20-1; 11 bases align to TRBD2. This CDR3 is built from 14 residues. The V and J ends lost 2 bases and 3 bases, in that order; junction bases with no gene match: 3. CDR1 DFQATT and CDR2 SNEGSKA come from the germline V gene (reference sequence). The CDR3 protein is CSARRLAGHYEQYF. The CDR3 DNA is TGCAGTGCTAGAAGACTAGCGGGACACTACGAGCAGTACTTC.

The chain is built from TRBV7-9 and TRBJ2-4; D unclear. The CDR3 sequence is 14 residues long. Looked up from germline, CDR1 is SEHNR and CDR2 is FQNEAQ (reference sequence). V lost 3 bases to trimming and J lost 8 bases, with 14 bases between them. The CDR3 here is CASSLNSYLDIQYF. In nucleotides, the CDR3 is TGTGCCAGCAGCTTGAACTCTTACTTAGACATTCAGTACTTC.

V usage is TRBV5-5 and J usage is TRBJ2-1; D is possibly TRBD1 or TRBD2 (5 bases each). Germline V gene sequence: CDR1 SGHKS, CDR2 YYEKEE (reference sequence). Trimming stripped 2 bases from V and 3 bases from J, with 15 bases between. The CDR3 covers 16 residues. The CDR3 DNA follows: TGTGCCAGCAGCTTCGTGTCGGGACCTAACTACAATGAGCAGTTCTTC. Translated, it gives CASSFVSGPNYNEQFF.

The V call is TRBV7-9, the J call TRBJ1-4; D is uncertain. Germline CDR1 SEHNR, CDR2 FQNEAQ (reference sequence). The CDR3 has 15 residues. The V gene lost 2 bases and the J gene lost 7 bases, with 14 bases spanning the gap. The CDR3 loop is CASSLLFQEGEKLFF. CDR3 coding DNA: TGTGCCAGCAGCTTATTATTCCAGGAGGGTGAAAAACTGTTTTTT.

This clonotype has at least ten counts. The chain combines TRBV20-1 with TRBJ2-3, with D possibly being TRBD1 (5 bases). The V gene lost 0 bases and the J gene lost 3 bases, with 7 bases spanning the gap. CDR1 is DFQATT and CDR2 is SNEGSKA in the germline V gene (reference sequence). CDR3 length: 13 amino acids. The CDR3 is CSARDRATDTQYF. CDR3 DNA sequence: TGCAGTGCTAGAGACAGGGCGACAGATACGCAGTATTTT.

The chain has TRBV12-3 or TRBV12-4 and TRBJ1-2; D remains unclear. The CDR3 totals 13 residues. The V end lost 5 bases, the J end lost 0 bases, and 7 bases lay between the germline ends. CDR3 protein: CASSRSANYGYTF. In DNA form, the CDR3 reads TGTGCCAGCAGTCGGTCAGCTAACTATGGCTACACCTTC.

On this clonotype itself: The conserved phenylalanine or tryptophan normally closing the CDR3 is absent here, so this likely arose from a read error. The CDR3 reads CSPRRDSNQPQHS. The CDR3 nucleotides read TGCAGCCCTCGTCGGGACAGCAATCAGCCCCAGCATTCT. This chain uses TRBV20-1 with TRBJ1-5; TRBD1 might be the D (5 bases). The CDR3 is 13 amino acids. Per germline, CDR1 DFQATT and CDR2 SNEGSKA (reference sequence).

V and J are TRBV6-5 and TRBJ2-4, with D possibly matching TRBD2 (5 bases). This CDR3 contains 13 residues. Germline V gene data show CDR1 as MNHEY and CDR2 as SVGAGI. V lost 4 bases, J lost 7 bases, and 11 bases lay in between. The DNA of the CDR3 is TGTGCCAGCAGTTCGGTCGGGATGAACATTCAGTACTTC. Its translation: CASSSVGMNIQYF.

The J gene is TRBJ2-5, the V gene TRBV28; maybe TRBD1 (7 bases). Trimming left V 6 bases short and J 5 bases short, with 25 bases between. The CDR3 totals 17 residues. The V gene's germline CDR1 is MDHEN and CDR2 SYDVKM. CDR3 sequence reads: CASSGVGTDYGGETQYF. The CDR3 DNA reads TGTGCCAGCAGCGGCGTCGGGACAGACTATGGAGGGGAGACCCAGTACTTC.

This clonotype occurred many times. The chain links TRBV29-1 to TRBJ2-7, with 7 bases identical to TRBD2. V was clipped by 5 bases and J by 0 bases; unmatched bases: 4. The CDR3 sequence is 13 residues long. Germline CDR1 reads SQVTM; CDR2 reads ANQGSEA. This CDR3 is CSVLGTNSYEQYF. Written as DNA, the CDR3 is TGCAGCGTTCTGGGGACTAACTCCTACGAGCAGTACTTC.

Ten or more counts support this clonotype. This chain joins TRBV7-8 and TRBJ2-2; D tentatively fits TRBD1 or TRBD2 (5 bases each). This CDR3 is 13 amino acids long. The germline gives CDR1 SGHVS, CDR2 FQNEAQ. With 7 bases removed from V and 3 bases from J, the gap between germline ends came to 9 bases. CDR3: CASKGEYTGELFF. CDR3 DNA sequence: TGTGCCAGCAAAGGGGAGTACACCGGGGAGCTGTTTTTT.

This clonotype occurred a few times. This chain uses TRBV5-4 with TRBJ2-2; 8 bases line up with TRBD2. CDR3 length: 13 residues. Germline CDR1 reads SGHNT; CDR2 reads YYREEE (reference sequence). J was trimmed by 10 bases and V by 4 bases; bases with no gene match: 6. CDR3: CASSRGLGEELFF. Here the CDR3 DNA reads TGTGCCAGCAGCCGGGGACTAGGAGAGGAGCTGTTTTTT.

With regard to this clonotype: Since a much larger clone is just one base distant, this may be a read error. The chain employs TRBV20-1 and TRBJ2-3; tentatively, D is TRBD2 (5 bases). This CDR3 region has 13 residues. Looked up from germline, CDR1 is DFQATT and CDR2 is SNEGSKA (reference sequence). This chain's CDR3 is CTQLGVLTDMQYF. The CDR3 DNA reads TGCACCCAATTGGGAGTTCTCACAGATATGCAGTATTTT.

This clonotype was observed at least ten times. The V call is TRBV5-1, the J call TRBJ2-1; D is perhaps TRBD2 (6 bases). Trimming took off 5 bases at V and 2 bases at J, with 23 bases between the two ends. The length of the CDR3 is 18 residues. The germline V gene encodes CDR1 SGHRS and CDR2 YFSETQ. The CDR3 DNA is TGCGCCAGCAGGTCCGACCCTGACCCAACTAGCACCTACAATGAGCAGTTCTTC. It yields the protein CASRSDPDPTSTYNEQFF.

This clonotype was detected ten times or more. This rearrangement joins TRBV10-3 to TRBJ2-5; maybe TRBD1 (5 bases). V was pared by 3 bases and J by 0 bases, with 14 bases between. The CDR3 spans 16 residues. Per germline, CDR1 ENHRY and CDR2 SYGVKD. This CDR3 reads CAISDVRGLDQETQYF. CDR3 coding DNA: TGTGCCATCAGTGATGTAAGGGGTTTGGACCAAGAGACCCAGTACTTC.

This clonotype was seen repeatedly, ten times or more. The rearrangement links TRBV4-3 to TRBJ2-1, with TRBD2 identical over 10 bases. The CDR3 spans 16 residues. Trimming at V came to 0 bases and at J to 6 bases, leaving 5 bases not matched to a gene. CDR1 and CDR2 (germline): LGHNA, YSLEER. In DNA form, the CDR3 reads TGCGCCAGCAGCCAAGATCTAGCGGGAGAGGGCAATGAGCAGTTCTTC. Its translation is CASSQDLAGEGNEQFF.

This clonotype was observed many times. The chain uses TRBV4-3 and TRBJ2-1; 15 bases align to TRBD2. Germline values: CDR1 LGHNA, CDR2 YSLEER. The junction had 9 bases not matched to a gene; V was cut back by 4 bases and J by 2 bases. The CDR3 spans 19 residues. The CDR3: CASSPPGTSGRSPYNEQFF. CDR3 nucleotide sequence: TGCGCCAGCAGCCCCCCCGGGACTAGCGGGAGGTCCCCCTACAATGAGCAGTTCTTC.

The CDR3 is CASSPGVRTGELFF. The CDR3 DNA is TGTGCCAGCAGCCCAGGGGTCCGAACCGGGGAGCTGTTTTTT. V gene TRBV7-2 combines with J gene TRBJ2-2; perhaps TRBD1 as D (6 bases). The V gene's germline CDR1 is SGHTA and CDR2 FQGNSA. V lost 5 bases and J 5 bases, leaving 12 bases between the germline ends. CDR3 length: 14 residues. Full variable domain (missing parts from reference TRBV7-2 and TRBJ2-2): GAGVSQSPSNKVTEKGKDVELRCDPISGHTALYWYRQSLGQGLEFLIYFQGNSAPDKSGLPSDRFSAERTGGSVSTLTIQRTQQEDSAVYLCASSPGVRTGELFFGEGSRLTVL.

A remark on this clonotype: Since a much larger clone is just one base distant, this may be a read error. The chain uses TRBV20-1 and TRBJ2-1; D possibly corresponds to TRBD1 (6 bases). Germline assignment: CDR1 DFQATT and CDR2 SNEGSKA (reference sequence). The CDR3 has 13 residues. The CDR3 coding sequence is TGCAGTGCTAACAGACAGGCCGGCCATGACCAGTTCTTC. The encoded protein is CSANRQAGHDQFF.

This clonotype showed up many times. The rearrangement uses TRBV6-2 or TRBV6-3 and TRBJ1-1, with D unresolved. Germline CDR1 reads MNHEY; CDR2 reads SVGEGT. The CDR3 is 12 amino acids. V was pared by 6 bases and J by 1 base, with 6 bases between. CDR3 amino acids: CASRMGNTEAFF. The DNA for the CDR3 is TGTGCCAGCAGGATGGGGAACACTGAAGCTTTCTTT.

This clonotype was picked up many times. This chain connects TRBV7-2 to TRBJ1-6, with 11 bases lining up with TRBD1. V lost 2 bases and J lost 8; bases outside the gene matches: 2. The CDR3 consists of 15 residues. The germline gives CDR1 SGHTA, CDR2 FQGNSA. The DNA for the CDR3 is TGTGCCAGCAGCTTAATGGGACAGGGGGATTCACCCCTCCACTTT. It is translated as CASSLMGQGDSPLHF.

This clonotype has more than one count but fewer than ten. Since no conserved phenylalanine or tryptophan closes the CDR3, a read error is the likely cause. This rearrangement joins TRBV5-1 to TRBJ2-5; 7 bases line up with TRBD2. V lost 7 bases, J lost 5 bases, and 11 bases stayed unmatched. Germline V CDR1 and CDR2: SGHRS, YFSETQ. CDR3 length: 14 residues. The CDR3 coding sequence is TGCGCCAGCGGTCTAGGGGACTACTGGGAGACCCAGTACCTC. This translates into CASGLGDYWETQYL.

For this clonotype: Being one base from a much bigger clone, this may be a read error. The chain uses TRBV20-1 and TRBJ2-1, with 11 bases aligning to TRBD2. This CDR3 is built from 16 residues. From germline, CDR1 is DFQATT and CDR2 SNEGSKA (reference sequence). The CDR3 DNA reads TGCAGTGCTACAGGGACTAGCGGCCCAGTCGACAATCAGCAGTTCTTC. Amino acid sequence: CSATGTSGPVDNQQFF.

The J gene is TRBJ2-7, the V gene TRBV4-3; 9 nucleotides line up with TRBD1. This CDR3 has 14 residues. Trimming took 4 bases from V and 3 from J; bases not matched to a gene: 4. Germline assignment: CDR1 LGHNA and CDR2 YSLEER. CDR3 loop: CASSPLTGGYEQYF. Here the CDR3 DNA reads TGCGCCAGCAGCCCCCTGACAGGGGGCTACGAGCAGTACTTC.

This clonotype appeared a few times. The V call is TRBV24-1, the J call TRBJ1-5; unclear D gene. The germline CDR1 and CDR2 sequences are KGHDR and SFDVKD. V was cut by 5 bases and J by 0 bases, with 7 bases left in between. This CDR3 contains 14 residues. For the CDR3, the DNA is TGTGCCACCAGTGCTGAGTATAGCAATCAGCCCCAGCATTTT. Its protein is CATSAEYSNQPQHF.